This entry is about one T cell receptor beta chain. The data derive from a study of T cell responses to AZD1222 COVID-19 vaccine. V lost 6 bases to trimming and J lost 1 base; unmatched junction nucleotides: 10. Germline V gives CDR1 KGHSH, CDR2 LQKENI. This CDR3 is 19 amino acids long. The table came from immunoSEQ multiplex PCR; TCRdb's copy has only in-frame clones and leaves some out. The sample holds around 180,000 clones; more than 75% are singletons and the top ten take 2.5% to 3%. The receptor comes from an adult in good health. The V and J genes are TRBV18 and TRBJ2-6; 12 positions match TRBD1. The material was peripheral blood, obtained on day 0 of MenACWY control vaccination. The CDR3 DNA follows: TGTGCCAGCTCGCTCAACCGGGACAGGGGGCTTTCTGGGGCCAACGTCCTGACTTTC. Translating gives CASSLNRDRGLSGANVLTF.